This passage covers 14 T cell receptor beta chains from one sample sequenced in a study of a mutant IDH1 vaccine in newly diagnosed glioma. Method: immunoSEQ multiplex PCR; TCRdb's copy keeps in-frame clones and lacks some. Among 50,000 to 65,000 clones listed, around 85% were seen once. The time point: week 35, safety follow-up. Alongside topical imiquimod, each dose of vaccine comprised 300 ug of mutant IDH1 20-mer peptide. Antigens for these TCRs are unknown. Sequences were derived from PBMCs, sampled from a glioma patient whose treatment included an IDH1 peptide vaccine. The receptors were sampled from a man aged 35 to 55 with glioma.

The V call is TRBV18, the J call TRBJ2-1; D may be TRBD2 (6 bases). Germline CDR1 and CDR2: KGHSH and LQKENI. The CDR3 totals 15 residues. With 6 bases removed from V and 5 bases from J, the gap between germline ends came to 17 bases. Written as DNA, the CDR3 is TGTGCCAGCTCCCGCAGCGGGTGGAGGAACAATGAGCAGTTCTTC. It encodes CASSRSGWRNNEQFF.

The rearrangement links TRBV4-1 to TRBJ2-7; TRBD1 agrees at 9 bases. V was pared by 4 bases and J by 8 bases, with 12 bases of the junction left unmatched. This CDR3 spans 15 amino acids. CDR1 MGHRA and CDR2 YSYEKL come from the germline V gene. The CDR3 sequence is CASSLLRDRASQQYF. The CDR3 DNA reads as TGCGCCAGCAGCCTCCTCCGGGACAGGGCGTCCCAGCAGTACTTC.

The chain couples TRBV7-9 to TRBJ1-2, with D possibly TRBD1 on 6 matching bases. The V end lost 1 base, the J end lost 4 bases, and 10 bases lay between the germline ends. This CDR3 is built from 14 residues. Per germline, CDR1 SEHNR and CDR2 FQNEAQ (reference sequence). The CDR3 protein is CASSLGSGAYGYTF. CDR3 DNA sequence: TGTGCCAGCAGCTTAGGTTCGGGGGCCTATGGCTACACCTTC.

This sequence joins TRBV4-1 and TRBJ2-3; 11 bases match TRBD2. Unmatched junction bases numbered 20, after V lost 0 bases and J lost 9 bases. The length of the CDR3 is 20 residues. From germline, CDR1 is MGHRA and CDR2 YSYEKL. CDR3 bases: TGCGCCAGCAGCCAAGATTGGCGGCGGACCGGGACTAGCGGAGCGGGGACGCAGTATTTT. It yields the protein CASSQDWRRTGTSGAGTQYF.

The chain has TRBV4-1 and TRBJ2-4; D may match TRBD1 or TRBD2 (5 bases each). The CDR3 is made up of 14 amino acids. V shed 6 bases and J shed 6 bases, with 15 bases lying between them. The germline V gene has CDR1 MGHRA and CDR2 YSYEKL. The DNA for the CDR3 is TGCGCCAGCAGAAGCCCGGGACGAGGAAACATTCAGTACTTC. Protein sequence: CASRSPGRGNIQYF.

The V and J genes are TRBV7-8 and TRBJ2-1; D unresolved. The CDR3 length is 13 residues. Between the trimmed V and J ends, which lost 5 bases and 9 bases, there was a span of 14 bases. Germline-derived CDR1 and CDR2 are SGHVS and FQNEAQ. In DNA form, the CDR3 reads TGTGCCAGCAGCCCCCAACCCAAATTTGAGCAGTTCTTC. Its translation is CASSPQPKFEQFF. Based on the CDR3 plus reference TRBV7-8 and TRBJ2-1, the full variable domain is GAGVSQSPRYKVAKRGQDVALRCDPISGHVSLFWYQQALGQGPEFLTYFQNEAQLDKSGLPSDRFFAERPEGSVSTLKIQRTQQEDSAVYLCASSPQPKFEQFFGPGTRLTVL.

This clone was observed a single time. This chain uses TRBV12-5 with TRBJ2-3; 14 bases fit TRBD2. Unmatched junction bases numbered 7, after V lost 9 bases and J lost 8 bases. CDR1 and CDR2 (germline): LGHNT, FRNRAP. CDR3 length equals 14 residues. CDR3 coding DNA: TGTGCTAGCCGACTAGCGGGAGGGCATGGTACGCAGTATTTT. Amino acids: CASRLAGGHGTQYF.

This sequence joins TRBV6-6 and TRBJ2-3; D is unclear. This CDR3 contains 13 residues. V dropped 5 bases and J dropped 0 bases, with 6 bases sitting between them. Germline V gives CDR1 MNHNY, CDR2 SVGAGI (reference sequence). The CDR3: CASSRRSTDTQYF. CDR3 nucleotides: TGTGCCAGCAGTAGACGGAGCACAGATACGCAGTATTTT.

This clone was found a few times. The chain couples TRBV5-1 to TRBJ2-6; no definite D call. Per germline, CDR1 SGHRS and CDR2 YFSETQ. The CDR3 runs 15 residues. Trimming pared 3 bases from V and 0 bases from J, leaving 7 bases between. CDR3 residues: CASSYDFSGANVLTF. CDR3 sequence (DNA): TGCGCCAGCAGCTACGACTTCTCTGGGGCCAACGTCCTGACTTTC.

The chain carries TRBV19 and TRBJ2-1; D gene uncertain. From germline, CDR1 is LNHDA and CDR2 SQIVND (reference sequence). With 5 bases removed from V and 6 bases from J, the gap between germline ends came to 11 bases. The CDR3 is 13 amino acids. The CDR3 loop is CASSFFSGNEQFF. DNA of the CDR3: TGTGCCAGTAGTTTCTTCAGTGGCAATGAGCAGTTCTTC.

This clone was counted only a few times. Here the CDR3 reads CASSVDRNQPQHF. The CDR3, as DNA: TGTGCCAGCAGCGTAGACCGCAATCAGCCCCAGCATTTT. This sequence joins TRBV9 and TRBJ1-5, with D unclear. Germline CDR1 and CDR2: SGDLS and YYNGEE. The CDR3 totals 13 residues. Trimming stripped 0 bases from V and 2 bases from J, with 3 bases between.

The rearrangement uses TRBV6-1 and TRBJ1-2; D not certain. The CDR3 consists of 12 residues. Trimming removed 2 bases from V and 8 bases from J, with 9 bases in between. Germline V gene lookup returns CDR1 MNHNS and CDR2 SASEGT. DNA for the CDR3: TGTGCCAGCAGTGAATTGCACCGCGGCTACACCTTC. This translates into CASSELHRGYTF.

This sequence joins TRBV19 and TRBJ1-2, with D maybe TRBD1 (6 bases). V lost 1 base and J lost 5, with 14 bases in between. This CDR3 has 15 residues. Germline-derived CDR1 and CDR2 are LNHDA and SQIVND (reference sequence). The CDR3 sequence: CASSIVRGAGYGYTF. As DNA, the CDR3 is TGTGCCAGTAGTATAGTTCGGGGGGCAGGATATGGCTACACCTTC.

The V call is TRBV19, the J call TRBJ2-3; D perhaps matches TRBD2 (6 bases). Germline lookup yields CDR1 LNHDA and CDR2 SQIVND (reference sequence). The CDR3 has 16 amino acids. V shed 8 bases and J shed 3 bases, with 21 bases lying between them. The CDR3: CASGKSGASGTDTQYF. The CDR3 region has the DNA TGTGCCAGTGGAAAATCCGGGGCAAGCGGGACAGATACGCAGTATTTT.